Shown below are 4 T cell receptor beta chains from a single sample sequenced in a study of cytomegalovirus exposure and HLA in healthy donors. Both 60 Vbeta primers and 13 Jbeta primers went into the PCR. Profiling relied on immunoSEQ multiplex PCR, and the TCRdb table lists in-frame clones only, not all of them. The sample shows 80,000 to 90,000 clones, around 75% of them seen only once. The sequenced material came from PBMCs. The receptors derive from a man in his forties in good health and CMV-seronegative.

This chain links TRBV2 with TRBJ1-2; D perhaps matches TRBD1 (6 bases). The CDR3 loop spans 12 amino acids. The V end was cut by 2 bases, the J end by 6 bases, with 7 bases between. CDR1 is SNHLY and CDR2 is FYNNEI in the germline V gene. The DNA of the CDR3 is TGTGCCAGCAGTGAATGGGGGCATGGCTACACCTTC. It encodes CASSEWGHGYTF.

This CDR3 is CASSQVFGQGTIYEQYF. CDR3 DNA: TGCGCCAGCAGCCAAGTCTTTGGACAGGGGACAATTTACGAGCAGTACTTC. The chain combines TRBV4-1 with TRBJ2-7, with 9 bases lining up with TRBD1. Germline CDR1 is MGHRA and CDR2 is YSYEKL. The CDR3 length is 17 residues. V dropped 1 base and J dropped 4; count of bases not matched to a gene: 11.

The chain uses TRBV7-8 and TRBJ1-3, with D hard to call. Trimming stripped 2 bases from V and 7 bases from J, with 18 bases between. The length of the CDR3 is 16 residues. Germline CDR1 SGHVS, CDR2 FQNEAQ. CDR3 bases: TGTGCCAGCAGCTTAATGGTCCCAGCGGCCCCCAACACCATATATTTT. Translated: CASSLMVPAAPNTIYF.

The rearrangement joins TRBV29-1 to TRBJ1-2, with D perhaps TRBD1 (5 bases). Per the germline V gene, CDR1 is SQVTM and CDR2 is ANQGSEA. V gave up 6 bases and J gave up 7 bases, with 27 bases separating them. The CDR3 is made up of 16 amino acids. CDR3 coding DNA: TGCAGCGTCCCATTAAGTCGGGTCAGGGATTCCGGTGGCTACACCTTC. This encodes CSVPLSRVRDSGGYTF.